Following are 6 T cell receptor beta chains from one sample sequenced in a study of graft-versus-host responses after intestinal transplantation. Profiled with immunoSEQ multiplex PCR; TCRdb holds only in-frame clones, not every one. The sample records 15,000 to 25,000 clones, around three quarters being singletons. The graft tissue was processed, and this released both intraepithelial and lamina propria lymphocytes. Sample: ileum tissue, taken roughly three weeks after intestinal transplant. These receptors were taken from a human patient who received an intestinal transplant, so some T cells may come from the graft donor.

The chain combines TRBV7-9 with TRBJ2-1, with TRBD2 as a possible D gene (6 bases). The CDR3 covers 12 residues. V was clipped by 5 bases and J by 10 bases, with 12 bases between them. In germline, CDR1 is SEHNR, CDR2 FQNEAQ (reference sequence). CDR3 protein: CASSRAAGEQFF. The CDR3 region has the DNA TGTGCCAGCAGCCGGGCGGCGGGGGAGCAGTTCTTC.

The chain links TRBV6-5 to TRBJ2-5, with 7 nucleotides matching TRBD2. The trim removed 0 bases at V and 5 bases at J, leaving 3 bases unmatched. From germline, CDR1 is MNHEY and CDR2 SVGAGI. There are 14 residues in the CDR3. CDR3 sequence: CASSYSGGLETQYF. The CDR3 DNA reads as TGTGCCAGCAGTTACTCCGGGGGGTTGGAGACCCAGTACTTC.

The V gene is TRBV11-3, the J gene TRBJ1-6; 10 nucleotides line up with TRBD1. Losses at the gene ends were 4 bases for V and 9 bases for J; bases not matched to a gene: 6. The CDR3 contains 15 residues. CDR1 SGHNT and CDR2 YENEEA come from the germline V gene. The CDR3 loop is CASSSRQGAGSPLHF. CDR3 DNA sequence: TGTGCCAGCAGCTCGAGACAGGGGGCGGGTTCACCCCTCCACTTT.

This rearrangement joins TRBV14 to TRBJ2-5; TRBD2 might be the D (6 bases). Looked up from germline, CDR1 is SGHDN and CDR2 is FVKESK. Trimming removed 1 base from V and 7 bases from J, with 16 bases in between. The CDR3 contains 15 residues. The CDR3 is CASSQVKARGSTQYF. The CDR3 DNA is TGTGCCAGCAGCCAAGTTAAAGCTCGGGGGTCGACCCAGTACTTC.

This clone came up once. The sample contains more than one DNA sequence encoding this CDR3. This chain uses TRBV19 with TRBJ2-3; 9 bases line up with TRBD2. Germline CDR1 is LNHDA and CDR2 is SQIVND (reference sequence). The CDR3 is 16 residues long. V dropped 3 bases and J dropped 2; count of bases not matched to a gene: 6. CDR3 bases: TGTGCCAGTAGTATTACAGCGGGAGGCCACACAGATACGCAGTATTTT. This sequence encodes CASSITAGGHTDTQYF.

The chain is built from TRBV7-9 and TRBJ1-1, with 7 nucleotides matching TRBD1. With V trimmed by 6 bases and J by 1 base, 2 bases remained unmatched. Per germline, CDR1 SEHNR and CDR2 FQNEAQ (reference sequence). This CDR3 spans 13 amino acids. CDR3 bases: TGTGCCAGCAGAAGGGGGCAGAACACTGAAGCTTTCTTT. Protein: CASRRGQNTEAFF.